These T cell receptor beta chains were read from a single sample in a study of OX40 agonist ivuxolimab in advanced cancers. Using immunoSEQ multiplex PCR, the repertoire was profiled, and TCRdb retains in-frame clones only, with some absent. The sample holds approximately 57,000 clones; under 85% are singletons and the top ten take over 3%. Here the sequenced sample was CD4+ or CD8+ T cells sorted from blood, taken in a trial of the OX40 agonist ivuxolimab. These receptors all stem from an adult with an advanced solid tumor such as melanoma, head and neck, liver or kidney cancer. CDR3s include the opening cysteine and the closing phenylalanine or tryptophan. Size is omitted from some rows. Given values are once, few, many or a class for expanded clones.

V: TRBV11-2; J: TRBJ2-7; size: .; length: 15; CDR3: CASSLGLAATYEQYF
V: TRBV6-6; J: TRBJ1-1; size: .; length: 15; CDR3: CASSYAGDMNTEAFF
V: TRBV6-6; J: TRBJ2-1; size: .; length: 14; CDR3: CASSASGSRNEQFF
V: TRBV7-8; J: TRBJ1-1; size: few; length: 13; CDR3: CASSPEGGLSAFF
V: TRBV5-4; J: TRBJ1-1; size: .; length: 14; CDR3: CASSLKGGYTEAFF
V: TRBV29-1; J: TRBJ2-1; size: once; length: 16; CDR3: CSVETAGGTSYNEQFF
V: TRBV28; J: TRBJ2-5; size: .; length: 13; CDR3: CASRIPGLETQYF
V: TRBV30; J: TRBJ1-2; size: .; length: 13; CDR3: CAWERKGFYGYTF
V: TRBV9; J: TRBJ2-3; size: .; length: 15; CDR3: CASSLGALRTDTQYF
V: TRBV7-3; J: TRBJ2-2; size: .; length: 16; CDR3: CASSLGLAGATGELFF
V: TRBV11-2; J: TRBJ2-1; size: .; length: 15; CDR3: CASSPMRGSYNEQFF
V: TRBV5-1; J: TRBJ2-5; size: few; length: 14; CDR3: CASSLDPSRETQYF
V: TRBV5-1; J: TRBJ2-4; size: .; length: 13; CDR3: CASSPGQANIQYF
V: TRBV28; J: TRBJ1-1; size: .; length: 15; CDR3: CASSSPTTGGTEAFF
V: TRBV7-2; J: TRBJ2-1; size: .; length: 18; CDR3: CASSLRGAETSGMNEQFF
V: TRBV15; J: TRBJ2-1; size: .; length: 15; CDR3: CATSRDRNTHNEQFF
V: TRBV2; J: TRBJ2-7; size: .; length: 15; CDR3: CASSEPTSGTHEQYF
V: TRBV4-1; J: TRBJ2-1; size: .; length: 17; CDR3: CASSQERGEREAYEQFF
V: TRBV28; J: TRBJ2-7; size: .; length: 14; CDR3: CASSLRVNGGEQYF
V: TRBV5-1; J: TRBJ1-1; size: .; length: 14; CDR3: CASSLRGGITEAFF
V: TRBV19; J: TRBJ2-1; size: .; length: 15; CDR3: CASSRAGASYNEQFF
V: TRBV28; J: TRBJ2-3; size: .; length: 17; CDR3: CASSPDIAGGGADTQYF
V: TRBV5-1; J: TRBJ1-1; size: .; length: 13; CDR3: CASSLQQNTEAFF
V: TRBV7-2; J: TRBJ2-5; size: .; length: 15; CDR3: CASSPLRAGVETQYF
V: TRBV2; J: TRBJ2-3; size: .; length: 14; CDR3: CASHRDIPSDTQYF
V: TRBV28; J: TRBJ1-1; size: .; length: 15; CDR3: CASSSWTEANTEAFF
V: TRBV6-5; J: TRBJ2-7; size: .; length: 13; CDR3: CASSSGLLYEQYF
V: TRBV5-4; J: TRBJ1-2; size: .; length: 15; CDR3: CASTTEGVANYGYTF
V: TRBV11-2; J: TRBJ2-7; size: once; length: 16; CDR3: CASSLAGGVAGGRQYF
V: TRBV30; J: TRBJ2-5; size: few; length: 14; CDR3: CAWSLGLDKETQYF
V: TRBV6-1; J: TRBJ2-7; size: .; length: 12; CDR3: CASSRQGYEQYF
V: TRBV11-2; J: TRBJ1-5; size: .; length: 13; CDR3: CASSFMVGQPQHF
V: TRBV30; J: TRBJ2-5; size: few; length: 13; CDR3: CAWSGGPVETQYF
V: TRBV6-1; J: TRBJ2-2; size: .; length: 15; CDR3: CASRTNRGNTGELFF
V: TRBV7-2; J: TRBJ1-4; size: .; length: 14; CDR3: CASSWDRPNEKLFF
V: TRBV11-2; J: TRBJ2-1; size: once; length: 16; CDR3: CASSRHGTSGSDEQFF
V: TRBV15; J: TRBJ2-3; size: few; length: 15; CDR3: CATSLGTGVTDTQYF
V: TRBV18; J: TRBJ2-7; size: .; length: 15; CDR3: CASSPPGLGSYEQYF
V: TRBV30; J: TRBJ1-1; size: .; length: 14; CDR3: CAWRQGPFNTEAFF
V: TRBV9; J: TRBJ2-1; size: .; length: 16; CDR3: CASSVAVGGAGSEQFF
V: TRBV9; J: TRBJ2-7; size: .; length: 15; CDR3: CASSAGLAGDYEQYF
V: TRBV5-1; J: TRBJ2-7; size: .; length: 15; CDR3: CASSSSSGSSYEQYF